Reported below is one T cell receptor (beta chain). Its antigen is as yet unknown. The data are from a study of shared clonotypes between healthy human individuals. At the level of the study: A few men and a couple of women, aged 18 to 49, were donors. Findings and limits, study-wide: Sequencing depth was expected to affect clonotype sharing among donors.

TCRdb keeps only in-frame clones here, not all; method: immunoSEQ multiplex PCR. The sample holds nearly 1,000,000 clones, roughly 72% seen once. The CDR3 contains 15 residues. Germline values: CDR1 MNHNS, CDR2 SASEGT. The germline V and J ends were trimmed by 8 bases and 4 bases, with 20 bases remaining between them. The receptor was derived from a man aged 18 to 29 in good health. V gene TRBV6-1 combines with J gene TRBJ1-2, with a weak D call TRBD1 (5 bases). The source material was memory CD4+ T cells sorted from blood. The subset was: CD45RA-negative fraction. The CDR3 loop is CASEGGRAGGYGYTF. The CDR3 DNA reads TGTGCCAGCGAAGGTGGCAGGGCCGGGGGCTATGGCTACACCTTC.